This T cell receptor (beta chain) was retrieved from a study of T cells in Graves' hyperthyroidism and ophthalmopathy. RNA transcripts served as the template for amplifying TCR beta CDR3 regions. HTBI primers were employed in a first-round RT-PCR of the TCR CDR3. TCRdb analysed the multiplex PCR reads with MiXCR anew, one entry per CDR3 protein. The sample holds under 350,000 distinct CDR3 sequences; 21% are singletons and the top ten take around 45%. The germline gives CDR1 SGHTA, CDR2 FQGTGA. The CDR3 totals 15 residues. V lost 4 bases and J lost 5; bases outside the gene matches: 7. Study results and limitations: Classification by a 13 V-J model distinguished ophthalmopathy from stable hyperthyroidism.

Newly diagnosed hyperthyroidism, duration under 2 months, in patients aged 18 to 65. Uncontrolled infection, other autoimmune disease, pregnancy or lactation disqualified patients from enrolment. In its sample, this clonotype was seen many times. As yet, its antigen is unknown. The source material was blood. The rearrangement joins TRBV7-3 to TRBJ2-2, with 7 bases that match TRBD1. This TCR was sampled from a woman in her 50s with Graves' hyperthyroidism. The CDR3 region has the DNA TGTGCCAGCAGCTCGCCGGGACAGATGACCGGGGAGCTGTTTTTT. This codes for CASSSPGQMTGELFF.